A single sample gave rise to the 6 T cell receptor beta chains below, sequenced in a study of blood T cells in healthy people across ages. For the second PCR, which ran for about 6 to 11 cycles, a sample-barcoded 5' primer and a J-beta primer mix were used. Via MiXCR, TCRdb re-called the 5' RACE reads, giving one row per CDR3 protein. Seen here are 760,000 or so distinct CDR3 sequences, around a quarter observed once, and the top ten hold under 10%. These data also featured in a second study, about T cells of mothers and their children.

Sequencing was performed on blood. The receptors shown here come from a boy aged 5-17 years in good health.

This clonotype was seen repeatedly, ten times or more. This chain joins TRBV29-1 and TRBJ2-6, with D perhaps given as TRBD1 or TRBD2 (5 bases each). The germline V gene encodes CDR1 SQVTM and CDR2 ANQGSEA. Trimming took off 1 base at V and 3 bases at J, with 7 bases between the two ends. The CDR3 has 14 residues. The CDR3 here is CSVEGGFGANVLTF. Written as DNA, the CDR3 is TGCAGCGTTGAAGGGGGGTTTGGGGCCAACGTCCTGACTTTC. The complete variable domain, with remaining parts taken from reference TRBV29-1 and TRBJ2-6, reads SAVISQKPSRDICQRGTSLTIQCQVDSQVTMMFWYRQQPGQSLTLIATANQGSEATYESGFVIDKFPISRPNLTFSTLTVSNMSPEDSSIYLCSVEGGFGANVLTFGAGSRLTVL.

This chain links TRBV6-2 or TRBV6-3 with TRBJ2-1; TRBD2 matches 12 bases. The end of the DNA fits TRBJ2-7 better, so the J call may be wrong. This CDR3 region has 18 residues. Germline V lookup: CDR1 MNHEY, CDR2 SVGEGT. In nucleotides, the CDR3 is TGTGCCAGCAGTCCGAAGACTAGCGGGAGCCCCTCCTCCTACGAGCAGTACTTC. This gives the protein CASSPKTSGSPSSYEQYF.

V is TRBV10-3 and J is TRBJ2-1; D not resolved. Trimming removed 10 bases from V and 9 bases from J, with 16 bases in between. The germline gives CDR1 ENHRY, CDR2 SYGVKD. This CDR3 has 12 residues. The CDR3 is CASAVSDTEQFF. CDR3 DNA: TGTGCCAGCGCGGTTTCCGACACTGAGCAGTTCTTC.

The rearrangement uses TRBV5-1 and TRBJ1-2; D is ambiguous. CDR3 size: 12 residues. The V gene's germline CDR1 is SGHRS and CDR2 YFSETQ. Trimming took 0 bases from V and 9 from J, leaving 9 bases between them. For the CDR3, the DNA is TGCGCCAGCAGCTTGGAAATGGGGAGCTACACCTTC. Its translation is CASSLEMGSYTF.

The genes are TRBV20-1 and TRBJ2-7, with D possibly TRBD2 on 6 matching bases. CDR1 DFQATT and CDR2 SNEGSKA come from the germline V gene (reference sequence). The V and J ends lost 3 bases and 1 base respectively, with 10 bases between them. The CDR3 is 13 residues long. Here the CDR3 DNA reads TGCAGTGCTAGGTCCGGGAGATCCTACGAGCAGTACTTC. Translation gives CSARSGRSYEQYF.

A few counts support this clonotype. The rearrangement joins TRBV7-2 to TRBJ2-3, with D maybe TRBD2 (6 bases). V lost 5 bases to trimming and J lost 0 bases, with 15 bases between them. Germline V gene lookup returns CDR1 SGHTA and CDR2 FQGNSA. The CDR3 is made up of 16 amino acids. CDR3 bases: TGTGCCAGCAGCCCGAGACCGGGAGCTAGCACAGATACGCAGTATTTT. Translating it yields CASSPRPGASTDTQYF.